This T cell receptor (beta chain) was identified during a study of OX40 agonist ivuxolimab in advanced cancers. Study-level background: Patients were infused with ivuxolimab every 2 weeks at 0.01 to 10 mg/kg. Earlier treatment with anti-PD-1, anti-PD-L1 or anti-CTLA-4 was permitted, and 30% to 40% had received some.

This table comes from immunoSEQ multiplex PCR, and its TCRdb copy is limited to in-frame clones, with some not included. The top ten clones hold 2% to 2.5% of a sample with approximately 67,000 clones, under 85% of them seen once. CDR1 and CDR2 (germline): SGHRS, YFSETQ. This CDR3 has 16 residues. The ends were cut back, 0 bases at V and 4 bases at J, with 14 bases in the middle. The clonotype comes from an adult with an advanced solid tumor such as melanoma, head and neck, liver or kidney cancer. The starting material was CD4+ or CD8+ T cells sorted from blood, obtained in a trial of the OX40 agonist ivuxolimab. The chain has TRBV5-1 and TRBJ1-3; tentatively, D is TRBD1 (6 bases). The CDR3 loop reads CASSLAGVVLGNTIYF. As DNA, the CDR3 is TGCGCCAGCAGCTTGGCAGGGGTAGTATTGGGAAACACCATATATTTT.